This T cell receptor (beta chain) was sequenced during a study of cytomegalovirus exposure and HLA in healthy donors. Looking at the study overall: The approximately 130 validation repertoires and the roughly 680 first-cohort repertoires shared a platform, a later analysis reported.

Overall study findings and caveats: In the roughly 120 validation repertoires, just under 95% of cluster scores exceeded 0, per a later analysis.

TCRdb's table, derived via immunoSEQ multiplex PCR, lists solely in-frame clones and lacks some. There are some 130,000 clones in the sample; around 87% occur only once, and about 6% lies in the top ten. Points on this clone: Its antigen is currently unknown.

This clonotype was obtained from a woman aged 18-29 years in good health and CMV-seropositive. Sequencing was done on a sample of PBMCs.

CDR3 protein: CASSLLGLAGRDTDTQYF. Here the CDR3 DNA reads TGTGCCAGCAGTTTATTGGGACTAGCGGGGAGGGACACAGATACGCAGTATTTT. This rearrangement joins TRBV27 to TRBJ2-3; 13 bases are a match to TRBD2. The CDR3 length is 18 residues. With 1 base clipped from V and 2 bases from J, the junction kept 6 bases outside the gene matches. Germline V gene data show CDR1 as MNHEY and CDR2 as SMNVEV (reference sequence).